This entry lists 31 T cell receptor beta chains sequenced from one sample in a study of CD8 T cells in ankylosing spondylitis. One entry per CDR3 protein, called by TCRdb with MiXCR from the 5' RACE reads. This sample has 300,000 to 350,000 distinct CDR3 sequences, with roughly 14% found just once. Input material: blood, either unsorted or a sorted T cell fraction (not recorded which). The receptors here all came from a male donor with ankylosing spondylitis or in good health (not recorded which).

This clonotype turned up a few times. The chain is built from TRBV5-1 and TRBJ2-2, with D possibly TRBD2 on 5 matching bases. Germline V gene sequence: CDR1 SGHRS, CDR2 YFSETQ. V was trimmed by 4 bases and J by 4 bases, leaving 11 bases between them. The CDR3 spans 14 residues. The CDR3 region is CASSPRRGTGELFF. In nucleotides, the CDR3 is TGCGCCAGCAGCCCCCGTCGGGGCACCGGGGAGCTGTTTTTT. Supplemented by reference TRBV5-1 and TRBJ2-2, the full variable domain reads KAGVTQTPRYLIKTRGQQVTLSCSPISGHRSVSWYQQTPGQGLQFLFEYFSETQRNKGNFPGRFSGRQFSNSRSEMNVSTLELGDSALYLCASSPRRGTGELFFGEGSRLTVL.

A few counts support this clonotype. The rearrangement uses TRBV5-1 and TRBJ1-1; no definite D call. This CDR3 contains 14 residues. From germline, CDR1 is SGHRS and CDR2 YFSETQ. V was clipped by 0 bases and J by 4 bases, with 10 bases between them. The CDR3 reads CASSLAGFATEAFF. The CDR3, as DNA: TGCGCCAGCAGCTTGGCGGGGTTCGCCACTGAAGCTTTCTTT. Variable domain in full (rest from reference TRBV5-1 and TRBJ1-1): KAGVTQTPRYLIKTRGQQVTLSCSPISGHRSVSWYQQTPGQGLQFLFEYFSETQRNKGNFPGRFSGRQFSNSRSEMNVSTLELGDSALYLCASSLAGFATEAFFGQGTRLTVV.

The gene calls are TRBV12-3 or TRBV12-4 and TRBJ2-7; 9 bases are a match to TRBD1. There are 15 residues in the CDR3. After removal of 5 bases from V and 5 bases from J, the junction contained 10 bases not matched to a gene. CDR3 bases: TGTGCCAGCAGTCCTCTGGACAGGGGAGGCCACGAGCAGTACTTC. Translation gives CASSPLDRGGHEQYF.

This clonotype was counted ten times or more. The gene calls are TRBV6-5 and TRBJ1-6; D not resolved. The CDR3 runs to 16 residues. Trimming removed 0 bases at V and 6 bases at J, with 12 bases between. Germline CDR1 MNHEY, CDR2 SVGAGI. CDR3 sequence: CASSYSGYRTNSPLHF. The CDR3 DNA sequence: TGTGCCAGCAGTTACTCGGGTTACAGAACTAATTCACCCCTCCACTTT.

This clonotype was counted between two and nine times. This chain joins TRBV12-3 or TRBV12-4 and TRBJ2-1; maybe TRBD1 (5 bases). This CDR3 spans 12 amino acids. V dropped 5 bases and J dropped 15 bases, with 17 bases sitting between them. CDR3 sequence reads: CASSVDSVLTFF. The DNA of the CDR3 is TGTGCCAGCAGTGTAGACAGCGTTCTAACGTTCTTC.

This clonotype has just a few counts. The CDR3 bases are TGTGCCAGCAGCTTTCCTGGAAGGGAGCAGTACTTC. Amino acids: CASSFPGREQYF. The chain couples TRBV7-2 to TRBJ2-7; D call uncertain. The ends were cut back, 3 bases at V and 7 bases at J, with 10 bases in the middle. Per the germline V gene, CDR1 is SGHTA and CDR2 is FQGNSA. This CDR3 has 12 residues.

There are many counts of this clonotype. The gene calls are TRBV12-3 or TRBV12-4 and TRBJ2-1; D gene unclear. V was shortened by 5 bases and J by 12 bases, with 14 bases between the two germline ends. The CDR3 runs to 12 residues. Here the CDR3 reads CASSPLNSLQFF. In DNA, the CDR3 is TGTGCCAGCAGTCCCTTAAACTCGTTGCAGTTCTTC.

The chain employs TRBV20-1 and TRBJ2-7, with 8 bases lining up with TRBD2. V shed 6 bases, J shed 6 bases, and the junction held 10 bases outside the gene matches. CDR3 length: 13 residues. The germline gives CDR1 DFQATT, CDR2 SNEGSKA (reference sequence). This CDR3 reads CSARQAGVSEQYF. The CDR3 DNA reads TGCAGTGCCCGGCAAGCGGGAGTATCCGAGCAGTACTTC.

This chain joins TRBV7-9 and TRBJ2-1; D remains unclear. The CDR3 extends over 12 amino acids. Germline CDR1 is SEHNR and CDR2 is FQNEAQ (reference sequence). The V and J ends lost 5 bases and 9 bases respectively, with 11 bases between them. The CDR3 region is CASSQDRREQFF. CDR3 sequence (DNA): TGTGCCAGCAGCCAAGATAGGCGTGAGCAGTTCTTC.

In its sample, this clonotype was seen a few times. In DNA, the CDR3 is TGTGCCAGCAGCCCAGGATCGGGACCTGAAGCTTTCTTT. Translated, it gives CASSPGSGPEAFF. The chain combines TRBV3-1 with TRBJ1-1; tentative D call: TRBD1 (5 bases). V lost 4 bases, J lost 6 bases, and 12 bases lay in between. CDR3 size: 13 residues. Per germline, CDR1 LGHDT and CDR2 YNNKEL (reference sequence).

This clonotype has at least ten counts. The chain employs TRBV7-2 and TRBJ2-1, with 12 bases that match TRBD2. The ends lost 4 bases at V and 8 bases at J; junction bases unmatched: 3. This CDR3 spans 14 amino acids. Germline-derived CDR1 and CDR2 are SGHTA and FQGNSA. The CDR3 DNA follows: TGTGCCAGCAGCTCAAGACTAGCGGGGGATGAGCAGTTCTTC. Translation: CASSSRLAGDEQFF.

The chain recombines TRBV20-1 with TRBJ2-7; no clear D gene. The ends were cut back, 2 bases at V and 2 bases at J, with 10 bases in the middle. The CDR3 consists of 13 residues. CDR1 DFQATT and CDR2 SNEGSKA come from the germline V gene (reference sequence). CDR3 nucleotides: TGCAGTGCTAGAAAGTACAGAGCCTACGAGCAGTACTTC. This encodes CSARKYRAYEQYF.

V and J are TRBV11-2 and TRBJ2-3; D is unclear. V was shortened by 1 base and J by 0 bases, with 11 bases between the two germline ends. The germline V gene encodes CDR1 SGHAT and CDR2 FQNNGV. This CDR3 is 16 amino acids long. The CDR3 DNA sequence: TGTGCCAGCAGCTTAGGGGCGAGCCGGAGCACAGATACGCAGTATTTT. This encodes CASSLGASRSTDTQYF. The whole variable domain, remainder taken from reference TRBV11-2 and TRBJ2-3, is EAGVAQSPRYKIIEKRQSVAFWCNPISGHATLYWYQQILGQGPKLLIQFQNNGVVDDSQLPKDRFSAERLKGVDSTLKIQPAKLEDSAVYLCASSLGASRSTDTQYFGPGTRLTVL.

A few counts support this clonotype. The J gene is TRBJ2-7, the V gene TRBV5-1, with D possibly matching TRBD1 (6 bases). CDR1 is SGHRS and CDR2 is YFSETQ in the germline V gene. This CDR3 is built from 14 residues. Trimming pared 3 bases from V and 1 base from J, leaving 11 bases between. CDR3 DNA sequence: TGCGCCAGCAGCTGGGCCGGACAGTCCTACGAGCAGTACTTC. Translation: CASSWAGQSYEQYF. The whole variable domain, filled in from reference TRBV5-1 and TRBJ2-7, reads KAGVTQTPRYLIKTRGQQVTLSCSPISGHRSVSWYQQTPGQGLQFLFEYFSETQRNKGNFPGRFSGRQFSNSRSEMNVSTLELGDSALYLCASSWAGQSYEQYFGPGTRLTVT.

The chain employs TRBV9 and TRBJ1-1, with D perhaps TRBD1 (5 bases). V gave up 0 bases and J gave up 0 bases, with 12 bases separating them. This CDR3 is 16 amino acids long. The germline V gene has CDR1 SGDLS and CDR2 YYNGEE. CDR3 residues: CASSVAQGTVNTEAFF. DNA for the CDR3: TGTGCCAGCAGCGTAGCTCAGGGAACGGTGAACACTGAAGCTTTCTTT.

This chain links TRBV29-1 with TRBJ2-4; no firm D call. The CDR3 runs to 16 residues. The V and J ends lost 1 base and 0 bases respectively, with 13 bases between them. Germline V lookup: CDR1 SQVTM, CDR2 ANQGSEA. CDR3 in DNA: TGCAGCGTTGAAGTTATGGGTAGCTTAGCCAAAAACATTCAGTACTTC. This codes for CSVEVMGSLAKNIQYF.

The chain is built from TRBV12-3 or TRBV12-4 and TRBJ2-1, with TRBD2 matching 8 bases. The CDR3 is 13 residues long. V gave up 4 bases and J gave up 9 bases; unmatched junction bases: 5. The CDR3 DNA reads TGTGCCAGCAGTTCCGGGGGGGCCCCTGAGCAGTTCTTC. Translated: CASSSGGAPEQFF.

This clonotype was detected many times. The J gene is TRBJ2-2, the V gene TRBV7-6; D gene ambiguous. There are 13 residues in the CDR3. V was clipped by 0 bases and J by 6 bases, with 5 bases between them. CDR1 is SGHVS, CDR2 FNYEAQ, per germline. CDR3 loop: CASSLAWAGELFF. The CDR3 DNA is TGTGCCAGCAGCTTAGCCTGGGCCGGGGAGCTGTTTTTT.

This chain links TRBV7-9 with TRBJ2-3, with 10 bases aligning to TRBD1. Losses at the gene ends were 3 bases for V and 6 bases for J; bases not matched to a gene: 9. Germline V lookup: CDR1 SEHNR, CDR2 FQNEAQ (reference sequence). There are 16 residues in the CDR3. CDR3 DNA: TGTGCCAGCAGCTTTGTGGGACAGGGGATGTCGGATACGCAGTATTTT. Residues: CASSFVGQGMSDTQYF.

This clonotype appeared a few times. V gene TRBV6-1 combines with J gene TRBJ1-5, with D unclear. Per the germline V gene, CDR1 is MNHNS and CDR2 is SASEGT. Trimming shortened V by 0 bases and J by 0 bases, and 12 bases separated the two germline ends. This CDR3 comprises 17 residues. The CDR3 protein is CASSEAKWVNSNQPQHF. CDR3 DNA sequence: TGTGCCAGCAGTGAAGCGAAGTGGGTAAATAGCAATCAGCCCCAGCATTTT.

This clonotype was found a few times. This sequence joins TRBV9 and TRBJ1-2; D remains ambiguous. Trimming left V 1 base short and J 0 bases short, with 10 bases between. Germline values: CDR1 SGDLS, CDR2 YYNGEE. This CDR3 has 15 amino acids. The CDR3 protein is CASSVSSDTNYGYTF. CDR3 bases: TGTGCCAGCAGCGTAAGCTCAGACACTAACTATGGCTACACCTTC.

The gene calls are TRBV5-6 and TRBJ1-5, with a possible D match to TRBD1 (5 bases). Germline-derived CDR1 and CDR2 are SGHDT and YYEEEE. The CDR3 runs to 15 residues. The V end lost 3 bases, the J end lost 2 bases, and 12 bases lay between the germline ends. The CDR3 DNA reads as TGTGCCAGCAGCTATTCGTTGACAGGCAATCAGCCCCAGCATTTT. Its translation is CASSYSLTGNQPQHF.

This clonotype occurred many times. J is TRBJ2-7 and V is TRBV5-1; TRBD2 is a possible D gene (6 bases). CDR1 and CDR2 (germline): SGHRS, YFSETQ. V was shortened by 4 bases and J by 3 bases, with 11 bases between the two germline ends. The CDR3 is 13 residues long. CDR3 amino acids: CASSLEGFYEQYF. The CDR3 coding sequence is TGCGCCAGCAGCCTGGAGGGCTTCTACGAGCAGTACTTC.

The genes are TRBV7-6 and TRBJ2-5, with TRBD2 identical over 7 bases. The germline V gene has CDR1 SGHVS and CDR2 FNYEAQ. J was trimmed by 2 bases and V by 3 bases; bases with no gene match: 6. The CDR3 is 15 residues long. As DNA, the CDR3 is TGTGCCAGCAGCTTGTGGACTAGGGGACAAGAGACCCAGTACTTC. Protein sequence: CASSLWTRGQETQYF. The variable domain in full, completed from reference TRBV7-6 and TRBJ2-5, reads GAGVSQSPRYKVTKRGQDVALRCDPISGHVSLYWYRQALGQGPEFLTYFNYEAQQDKSGLPNDRFSAERPEGSISTLTIQRTEQRDSAMYRCASSLWTRGQETQYFGPGTRLLVL.

This chain joins TRBV12-3 or TRBV12-4 and TRBJ2-3; D is undetermined. V lost 1 base and J lost 5, with 7 bases in between. This CDR3 is built from 13 residues. For the CDR3, the DNA is TGTGCCAGCAGTTTAGGGAGTAGAGATACGCAGTATTTT. Protein: CASSLGSRDTQYF.

The chain carries TRBV20-1 and TRBJ2-3; no firm D call. Germline V gene sequence: CDR1 DFQATT, CDR2 SNEGSKA (reference sequence). The CDR3 is made up of 13 amino acids. The germline V and J ends were trimmed by 7 bases and 0 bases, with 11 bases remaining between them. CDR3 in DNA: TGCAGTGTCCCGGGTATAAGCACAGATACGCAGTATTTT. It translates to CSVPGISTDTQYF.

In its sample, this clonotype was seen a few times. The chain employs TRBV7-9 and TRBJ2-7; D is possibly TRBD2 (6 bases). Per germline, CDR1 SEHNR and CDR2 FQNEAQ (reference sequence). Trimming removed 5 bases from V and 3 bases from J, with 11 bases in between. The CDR3 is 13 residues long. The DNA for the CDR3 is TGTGCCAGCAGCATTAGCGGAAGCTACGAGCAGTACTTC. It is translated as CASSISGSYEQYF.

The chain couples TRBV27 to TRBJ2-3, with 9 bases aligning to TRBD1. Germline assignment: CDR1 MNHEY and CDR2 SMNVEV (reference sequence). V shed 3 bases, J shed 4 bases, and the junction held 26 bases outside the gene matches. The CDR3 is 22 amino acids. CDR3 DNA sequence: TGTGCCAGCAGTTTCATCCCCCTCGTTTTCTTCGGGACAGGGCGAGATCCAGATACGCAGTATTTT. As protein: CASSFIPLVFFGTGRDPDTQYF.

This clonotype showed up just a few times. This chain uses TRBV7-2 with TRBJ1-2; D is uncertain. This CDR3 has 14 residues. CDR1 is SGHTA and CDR2 is FQGNSA in the germline V gene. V lost 4 bases and J 4 bases, leaving 13 bases between the germline ends. The chain's CDR3 is CASSSGLGFYGYTF. CDR3 coding DNA: TGTGCCAGCAGCTCTGGGTTGGGTTTCTATGGCTACACCTTC.

This clonotype showed up just a few times. The genes are TRBV7-9 and TRBJ2-1; 7 nucleotides match TRBD1. The CDR3 has 15 residues. Germline CDR1 is SEHNR and CDR2 is FQNEAQ (reference sequence). The trim removed 11 bases at V and 2 bases at J, leaving 12 bases unmatched. In nucleotides, the CDR3 is TGTGCCGCTCCCGATGACAGGGCAGCCTACAATGAGCAGTTCTTC. This encodes CAAPDDRAAYNEQFF.

This clonotype was seen only a few times. The rearrangement links TRBV10-3 to TRBJ2-3; D gene unclear. With 6 bases removed from V and 1 base from J, the gap between germline ends came to 2 bases. The CDR3 is 11 amino acids. Germline V gene lookup returns CDR1 ENHRY and CDR2 SYGVKD. The CDR3 region has the DNA TGTGCCATCAGAGGCACAGATACGCAGTATTTT. Protein product: CAIRGTDTQYF.